A selection of T cell receptor beta chains follows, all from one sample in a study of a mutant IDH1 vaccine in newly diagnosed glioma. These receptors lack a known antigen. Libraries were prepared by immunoSEQ multiplex PCR; TCRdb keeps only in-frame clonotypes and omits some of them. In the table there are tens of thousands of clones, over 65% of which are singletons. The sequences come from PBMCs, collected from a glioma patient whose treatment included an IDH1 peptide vaccine. The receptors here all came from a man aged 40-55 years with glioma. Each CDR3 is given with its conserved first and last residue. Each record gives: V gene, D gene, CDR3 length, CDR3 protein. D genes are given only for firm matches.

v_gene: TRBV4-3; d_gene: TRBD1; len: 13; CDR3aa: CASSRGQSYGYTF
v_gene: TRBV7-8; d_gene: NA; len: 15; CDR3aa: CASSLASQGSGELFF
v_gene: TRBV7-9; d_gene: NA; len: 15; CDR3aa: CASIRDFSHGNTIYF
v_gene: TRBV7-2; d_gene: NA; len: 11; CDR3aa: CASTPTDTQYF
v_gene: TRBV5-1; d_gene: TRBD2; len: 15; CDR3aa: CASSEGLAGYETQYF
v_gene: TRBV4-3; d_gene: TRBD1; len: 15; CDR3aa: CASSQDNWTGGSYTF
v_gene: TRBV28; d_gene: NA; len: 13; CDR3aa: CASSLGGPYGYTF
v_gene: TRBV7-9; d_gene: TRBD1; len: 14; CDR3aa: CASSLGQGNTEAFF
v_gene: TRBV7-2; d_gene: TRBD1; len: 15; CDR3aa: CASSWYRGQPDTQYF
v_gene: TRBV19; d_gene: NA; len: 15; CDR3aa: CASSISRAGRYEQYF
v_gene: TRBV7-9; d_gene: NA; len: 13; CDR3aa: CASSPTGTYGYTF
v_gene: TRBV27; d_gene: NA; len: 16; CDR3aa: CASLRRTGALYNEQFF
v_gene: TRBV7-2; d_gene: NA; len: 14; CDR3aa: CASSSLPTTGELFF
v_gene: TRBV11-1; d_gene: TRBD1; len: 15; CDR3aa: CASSPPHDRGRGAFF
v_gene: TRBV10-3; d_gene: NA; len: 15; CDR3aa: CAISDPQVGHYEQYF
v_gene: TRBV2; d_gene: TRBD2; len: 15; CDR3aa: CASSESGSGSYEQYF
v_gene: TRBV29-1; d_gene: NA; len: 13; CDR3aa: CSVRDRYNSPLHF
v_gene: TRBV28; d_gene: NA; len: 13; CDR3aa: CASSLSNSMELFF
v_gene: TRBV27; d_gene: NA; len: 16; CDR3aa: CASSLSVRDGGDTQYF
v_gene: TRBV11-3; d_gene: NA; len: 14; CDR3aa: CASSLAGLGDTQYF
v_gene: TRBV18; d_gene: TRBD1; len: 16; CDR3aa: CASSRDAGGVNTEAFF
v_gene: TRBV11-3; d_gene: NA; len: 13; CDR3aa: CASRSLQGNEQFF
v_gene: TRBV5-1; d_gene: NA; len: 15; CDR3aa: CASSTSGARNEKLFF
v_gene: TRBV11-3; d_gene: NA; len: 20; CDR3aa: CASTLGTPYMTPKNYNEQFF
v_gene: TRBV4-3; d_gene: NA; len: 13; CDR3aa: CASSQDSGTEQFF
v_gene: TRBV5-1; d_gene: TRBD1; len: 17; CDR3aa: CASSLRQGRATNEKLFF